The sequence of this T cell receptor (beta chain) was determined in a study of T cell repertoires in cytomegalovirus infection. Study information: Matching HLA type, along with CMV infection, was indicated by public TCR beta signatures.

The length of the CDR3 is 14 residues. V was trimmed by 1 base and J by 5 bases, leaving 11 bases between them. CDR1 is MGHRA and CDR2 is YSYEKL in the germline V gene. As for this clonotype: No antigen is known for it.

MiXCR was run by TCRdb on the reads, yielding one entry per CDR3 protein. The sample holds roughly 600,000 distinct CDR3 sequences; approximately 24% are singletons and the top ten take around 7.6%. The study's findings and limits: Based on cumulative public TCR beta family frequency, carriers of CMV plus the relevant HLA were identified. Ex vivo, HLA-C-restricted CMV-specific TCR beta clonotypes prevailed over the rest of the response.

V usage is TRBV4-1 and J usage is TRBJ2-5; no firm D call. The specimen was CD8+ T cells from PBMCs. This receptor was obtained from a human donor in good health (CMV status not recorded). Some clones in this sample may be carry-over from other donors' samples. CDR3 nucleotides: TGCGCCAGCAGCCAAGGACCGGCGGCTGAGACCCAGTACTTC. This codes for CASSQGPAAETQYF.